The 18 T cell receptor beta chains given below trace back to one sample, sequenced in a study of shared clonotypes between healthy human individuals. Sequenced by immunoSEQ multiplex PCR; TCRdb stores in-frame clones only, minus some. This repertoire shows about 520,000 clones, 81% found once; its top ten account for approximately 11%. The sequenced material came from PBMCs. These receptors were collected from a woman between 40 and 55 years old in good health. Some clones in this sample may be carry-over from other donors' samples.

The chain employs TRBV7-3 and TRBJ2-3; D is perhaps TRBD2 (6 bases). The CDR3 totals 14 residues. Per germline, CDR1 SGHTA and CDR2 FQGTGA. V lost 4 bases to trimming and J lost 4 bases, with 12 bases between them. CDR3 in DNA: TGTGCCAGCAGCTCGGGACTTAACCCAGATACGCAGTATTTT. It translates to CASSSGLNPDTQYF.

The rearrangement joins TRBV5-1 to TRBJ1-1; tentatively, D is TRBD1 (5 bases). Trimming removed 5 bases from V and 4 bases from J, with 9 bases in between. The germline V gene has CDR1 SGHRS and CDR2 YFSETQ. The CDR3 totals 12 residues. DNA of the CDR3: TGCGCCAGCAGGGGGGAGGGCACTGAAGCTTTCTTT. Translating gives CASRGEGTEAFF.

This clone was detected once. The chain carries TRBV9 and TRBJ1-3, with 7 nucleotides matching TRBD1. Losses at the gene ends were 4 bases for V and 2 bases for J; bases not matched to a gene: 3. This CDR3 comprises 14 residues. Germline CDR1 and CDR2: SGDLS and YYNGEE. CDR3 region: CASSWDSAGNTIYF. The CDR3 region has the DNA TGTGCCAGCAGCTGGGACAGCGCTGGAAACACCATATATTTT.

J is TRBJ2-3 and V is TRBV4-1; 10 nucleotides agree with TRBD1. V dropped 1 base and J dropped 5; count of bases not matched to a gene: 9. The V gene's germline CDR1 is MGHRA and CDR2 YSYEKL. CDR3 length: 17 residues. CDR3 coding DNA: TGCGCCAGCAGCCAAGGAACGGGACAGGGGTTTGGAGATACGCAGTATTTT. Translated, it gives CASSQGTGQGFGDTQYF.

CDR3 region: CASSRTISDTQYF. CDR3 coding DNA: TGTGCCAGTAGTAGGACGATATCGGATACGCAGTATTTT. The chain combines TRBV19 with TRBJ2-3, with D uncertain. The CDR3 sequence is 13 residues long. The V gene lost 4 bases and the J gene lost 6 bases, with 11 bases spanning the gap. CDR1 is LNHDA, CDR2 SQIVND, per germline (reference sequence).

V is TRBV7-6 and J is TRBJ2-6; D is possibly TRBD1 (5 bases). V was cut by 1 base and J by 2 bases, with 12 bases left in between. CDR3 length: 17 amino acids. Germline CDR1 and CDR2: SGHVS and FNYEAQ. The CDR3 region has the DNA TGTGCCAGCAGCTTAGAAAAGACAGAACCTGGGGCCAACGTCCTGACTTTC. Protein sequence: CASSLEKTEPGANVLTF. Full variable domain (rest looked up from reference TRBV7-6 and TRBJ2-6): GAGVSQSPRYKVTKRGQDVALRCDPISGHVSLYWYRQALGQGPEFLTYFNYEAQQDKSGLPNDRFSAERPEGSISTLTIQRTEQRDSAMYRCASSLEKTEPGANVLTFGAGSRLTVL.

This chain joins TRBV9 and TRBJ2-7; the match to TRBD1 covers 8 bases. Germline V gives CDR1 SGDLS, CDR2 YYNGEE. The CDR3 runs 15 residues. J gave up 1 base and V 4 bases, and 7 bases lay outside the gene matches. The DNA of the CDR3 is TGTGCCAGCAGCCCCCGGACAGGGTCTTCCTACGAGCAGTACTTC. It codes for CASSPRTGSSYEQYF.

The chain is built from TRBV6-5 and TRBJ1-5, with D perhaps matching TRBD1 (5 bases). The CDR3 sequence is 15 residues long. V lost 5 bases, J lost 1 base, and 12 bases lay in between. Germline V CDR1 and CDR2: MNHEY, SVGAGI. The CDR3 sequence: CASSLRRDSNQPQHF. Written as DNA, the CDR3 is TGTGCCAGCAGTCTCCGCCGGGACAGCAATCAGCCCCAGCATTTT.

This clone was observed a single time. Other DNA sequences of this sample code for an identical CDR3. V usage is TRBV7-9 and J usage is TRBJ2-6; D remains unclear. The germline gives CDR1 SEHNR, CDR2 FQNEAQ (reference sequence). The CDR3 spans 13 residues. V was cut by 3 bases and J by 3 bases, with 3 bases left in between. CDR3 residues: CASSFIGANVLTF. The CDR3 region has the DNA TGTGCCAGCAGCTTCATTGGGGCCAACGTCCTGACTTTC. The whole variable domain, remainder taken from reference TRBV7-9 and TRBJ2-6, is DTGVSQNPRHKITKRGQNVTFRCDPISEHNRLYWYRQTLGQGPEFLTYFQNEAQLEKSRLLSDRFSAERPKGSFSTLEIQRTEQGDSAMYLCASSFIGANVLTFGAGSRLTVL.

V is TRBV2 and J is TRBJ1-4, with D maybe TRBD1 (6 bases). The CDR3 covers 16 residues. The V end was cut by 2 bases, the J end by 8 bases, with 18 bases between. Germline lookup yields CDR1 SNHLY and CDR2 FYNNEI. Written as DNA, the CDR3 is TGTGCCAGCAGTGAACCCGGGGGCGCCGTGGGAGAAAAACTGTTTTTT. Its protein product is CASSEPGGAVGEKLFF.

V is TRBV6-4 and J is TRBJ2-1; 9 bases line up with TRBD2. V was clipped by 8 bases and J by 1 base; unmatched bases: 6. Germline CDR1 is MRHNA and CDR2 is SNTAGT. This CDR3 has 15 amino acids. In nucleotides, the CDR3 is TGTGCCAGCTCTACCAGCGGGGGGTCCTACAATGAGCAGTTCTTC. It specifies CASSTSGGSYNEQFF.

The chain's CDR3 is CASSFLSAYNEQFF. The CDR3 DNA is TGTGCCAGCAGCTTCCTTAGTGCCTACAATGAGCAGTTCTTC. The V call is TRBV11-2, the J call TRBJ2-1; no firm D call. CDR1 and CDR2 from the germline V gene are SGHAT and FQNNGV. The CDR3 runs 14 residues. Trimming took 3 bases from V and 2 from J, leaving 8 bases between them. The variable domain in full, with the rest retrieved from reference TRBV11-2 and TRBJ2-1, is EAGVAQSPRYKIIEKRQSVAFWCNPISGHATLYWYQQILGQGPKLLIQFQNNGVVDDSQLPKDRFSAERLKGVDSTLKIQPAKLEDSAVYLCASSFLSAYNEQFFGPGTRLTVL.

The chain's CDR3 is CASSSAGGSETQYF. The CDR3 coding sequence is TGTGCCAGCAGCTCAGCGGGAGGATCGGAGACCCAGTACTTC. This chain joins TRBV5-6 and TRBJ2-5; 9 bases match TRBD2. The germline V gene encodes CDR1 SGHDT and CDR2 YYEEEE. The CDR3 is made up of 14 amino acids. Trimming cost V 3 bases and J 5 bases; bases outside gene matches: 5.

The chain recombines TRBV29-1 with TRBJ2-5, with D tentatively TRBD2 (6 bases). This CDR3 contains 11 residues. Trimming cost V 5 bases and J 4 bases, with 8 bases left between them. Germline V CDR1 and CDR2: SQVTM, ANQGSEA. The CDR3 nucleotides read TGCAGCGTTAAAGCGGGAGAGACCCAGTACTTC. Its translation is CSVKAGETQYF.

This clone was found once. The chain combines TRBV28 with TRBJ2-7; D is unclear. Trimming pared 5 bases from V and 5 bases from J, leaving 4 bases between. The V gene's germline CDR1 is MDHEN and CDR2 SYDVKM. The CDR3 loop spans 10 amino acids. CDR3 coding DNA: TGTGCCAGCAGTACGGACGAGCAGTACTTC. It yields the protein CASSTDEQYF.

This clone was observed a few times. This rearrangement joins TRBV10-3 to TRBJ2-7, with 7 bases aligning to TRBD2. V trimming: 2 bases; J trimming: 8 bases; junction bases outside the gene matches: 9. Germline lookup yields CDR1 ENHRY and CDR2 SYGVKD. This CDR3 contains 14 residues. The CDR3 sequence is CAISEAGATMKQYF. In DNA, the CDR3 is TGTGCCATCAGTGAGGCGGGAGCCACCATGAAGCAGTACTTC.

J is TRBJ1-3 and V is TRBV18, with 9 bases fitting TRBD1. The trim removed 3 bases at V and 4 bases at J, leaving 25 bases unmatched. CDR3 size: 22 residues. Germline V gene sequence: CDR1 KGHSH, CDR2 LQKENI. The CDR3 DNA sequence: TGTGCCAGCTCACCGACCCCGGGCCCGGGACAGGGAGGCGTTCTTCGCGGAAACACCATATATTTT. Translated, it gives CASSPTPGPGQGGVLRGNTIYF.

The sample holds one count of this clone. This sequence joins TRBV5-4 and TRBJ2-1; D perhaps matches TRBD2 (6 bases). The germline V gene has CDR1 SGHNT and CDR2 YYREEE (reference sequence). Trimming took 5 bases from V and 3 from J, leaving 12 bases between them. The CDR3 is 14 amino acids. In nucleotides, the CDR3 is TGTGCCAGCAGAGGAGGGACCGTCTACAATGAGCAGTTCTTC. It encodes CASRGGTVYNEQFF.